This T cell receptor (beta chain) was profiled in a study of T cells in Graves' hyperthyroidism and ophthalmopathy. Findings of the study overall: Within blood appeared most thyroid clonotypes that had expanded above 0.001.

There were TCR beta CDR3 regions amplified from RNA transcripts. Researchers ran a first-round RT-PCR on the TCR CDR3 using the HTBI primer set. TCRdb re-called the multiplex PCR reads with MiXCR, one entry per CDR3 protein. Counted here are about 420,000 distinct CDR3 sequences, roughly an eighth occurring once; the ten biggest clones make up about 5%. As to this clonotype: Antigen specificity is unknown.

Uncontrolled infection, other autoimmune disease, pregnancy or lactation excluded patients. The PBMCs had their origin in more than 9.5 ml of fresh peripheral blood. Unmatched junction bases numbered 10, after V lost 4 bases and J lost 4 bases. Germline CDR1 is SGHNT and CDR2 is YYREEE (reference sequence). This CDR3 spans 15 amino acids. The TCR was taken from a woman aged 18-29 years with Graves' hyperthyroidism. The chain links TRBV5-4 to TRBJ2-5; 7 bases match TRBD2. The specimen was blood. The CDR3 DNA reads as TGTGCCAGCAGCGTCTGGGGGGGAGACGGAGAGACCCAGTACTTC. The encoded protein is CASSVWGGDGETQYF.